These 13 T cell receptor beta chains originate from one sample sequenced in a study of T cell responses to AZD1222 COVID-19 vaccine. Repertoires were generated with immunoSEQ multiplex PCR, while TCRdb's copy carries only in-frame clones and drops some. The sample carries fewer than 150,000 clones, 93% recorded once. The starting material was peripheral blood, obtained on day 0 of AZD1222 vaccination. These receptors were obtained from an adult in good health.

The chain couples TRBV6-5 to TRBJ2-2; D is undetermined. V was trimmed by 8 bases and J by 1 base, leaving 11 bases between them. Germline values: CDR1 MNHEY, CDR2 SVGAGI. The CDR3 spans 14 residues. This chain's CDR3 is CASGEQQNTGELFF. The CDR3 DNA is TGTGCCAGCGGGGAACAGCAGAACACCGGGGAGCTGTTTTTT.

The chain couples TRBV7-8 to TRBJ1-2; 9 bases fit TRBD1. V was clipped by 4 bases and J by 1 base; unmatched bases: 7. The CDR3 is made up of 16 amino acids. The germline gives CDR1 SGHVS, CDR2 FQNEAQ. The CDR3 region is CASSSEPTGGNYGYTF. Here the CDR3 DNA reads TGTGCCAGCAGCTCAGAACCGACAGGGGGTAACTATGGCTACACCTTC.

The chain carries TRBV4-1 and TRBJ1-2; perhaps TRBD1 as D (5 bases). Trimming left V 4 bases short and J 4 bases short, with 13 bases between. Germline-derived CDR1 and CDR2 are MGHRA and YSYEKL. The CDR3 covers 14 residues. DNA of the CDR3: TGCGCCAGCAGCCCCCCAGGGCAACTCTATGGCTACACCTTC. It specifies CASSPPGQLYGYTF.

J is TRBJ2-7 and V is TRBV5-8; D could derive from TRBD1 or TRBD2 (5 bases each). This CDR3 is 14 amino acids long. Germline CDR1 reads SGHTS; CDR2 reads YDEGEE. Trimming cost V 0 bases and J 6 bases, with 13 bases left between them. Written as DNA, the CDR3 is TGTGCCAGCAGCTTGGCCGGGGCGTGGCGCGAGCAGTACTTC. Encoded protein: CASSLAGAWREQYF.

The V and J genes are TRBV2 and TRBJ2-1; 9 nucleotides agree with TRBD1. Unmatched junction bases numbered 3, after V lost 6 bases and J lost 9 bases. This CDR3 has 12 amino acids. The germline V gene encodes CDR1 SNHLY and CDR2 FYNNEI. The chain's CDR3 is CASSTTGGEQFF. The CDR3 DNA sequence: TGTGCCAGCAGCACGACAGGGGGTGAGCAGTTCTTC.

CDR3 in DNA: TGTGCCAGCAGTGAATCTAATAGGGACAGGGGTTTTACATACAATGAGCAGTTCTTC. Translated: CASSESNRDRGFTYNEQFF. The chain is built from TRBV6-1 and TRBJ2-1; 10 positions agree with TRBD1. The V gene end was trimmed by 2 bases and the J gene end by 4 bases; junction bases not matched to a gene: 14. The CDR3 consists of 19 residues. Germline V gene data show CDR1 as MNHNS and CDR2 as SASEGT.

The chain carries TRBV20-1 and TRBJ2-1; 7 nucleotides match TRBD1. The trim removed 3 bases at V and 4 bases at J, leaving 3 bases unmatched. CDR3 length: 13 residues. Germline V gives CDR1 DFQATT, CDR2 SNEGSKA (reference sequence). For the CDR3, the DNA is TGCAGTGCTAGTACGGGACAGTACAATGAGCAGTTCTTC. As protein: CSASTGQYNEQFF.

Here the CDR3 reads CASGFSDLQPQHF. The CDR3 DNA sequence: TGTGCTAGTGGTTTTTCCGACCTCCAGCCCCAGCATTTT. V and J are TRBV12-5 and TRBJ1-5, with unresolved D. This CDR3 contains 13 residues. In germline, CDR1 is LGHNT, CDR2 FRNRAP. V was shortened by 3 bases and J by 7 bases, with 10 bases between the two germline ends.

In this sample, this clone turned up once. This rearrangement joins TRBV19 to TRBJ2-3, with D uncertain. Germline lookup yields CDR1 LNHDA and CDR2 SQIVND (reference sequence). The CDR3 runs 15 residues. The germline V and J ends were trimmed by 1 base and 1 base, with 9 bases remaining between them. As DNA, the CDR3 is TGTGCCAGTAGTATAGTCTTCATCCGCACAGATACGCAGTATTTT. It codes for CASSIVFIRTDTQYF.

The V and J genes are TRBV3-1 (or the pseudogene TRBV3-2) and TRBJ2-1; D tentatively reads TRBD1 or TRBD2 (5 bases each). The length of the CDR3 is 15 residues. Per germline, CDR1 LGHDT and CDR2 YNNKEL (reference sequence). Trimming left V 4 bases short and J 0 bases short, with 10 bases between. CDR3 bases: TGTGCCAGCAGCCCCAGGGAGAGCTCCTACAATGAGCAGTTCTTC. Its protein is CASSPRESSYNEQFF.

V usage is TRBV28 and J usage is TRBJ2-1; 10 bases agree with TRBD2. CDR1 and CDR2 (germline): MDHEN, SYDVKM. Trimming at V came to 4 bases and at J to 3 bases, leaving 3 bases not matched to a gene. CDR3 length: 15 amino acids. The CDR3 sequence: CASSSLAGDYNEQFF. The CDR3 nucleotides are TGTGCCAGCAGTTCTCTAGCGGGGGACTACAATGAGCAGTTCTTC.

V and J are TRBV7-2 and TRBJ1-2; TRBD1 might be the D (5 bases). CDR1 and CDR2 from the germline V gene are SGHTA and FQGNSA. CDR3 length: 14 residues. V lost 4 bases, J lost 7 bases, and 16 bases lay in between. This CDR3 reads CASSSIPGTFGYTF. The CDR3, as DNA: TGTGCCAGCAGCTCCATACCAGGGACTTTTGGCTACACCTTC.

The chain joins TRBV19 to TRBJ1-5; D may be TRBD1 (5 bases). The CDR3 consists of 14 residues. CDR1 LNHDA and CDR2 SQIVND come from the germline V gene (reference sequence). Trimming shortened V by 3 bases and J by 7 bases, and 13 bases separated the two germline ends. CDR3 residues: CASSIRDPGQPQHF. CDR3 coding DNA: TGTGCCAGTAGTATTCGGGACCCGGGACAGCCCCAGCATTTT. Full variable domain (remainder filled in from reference TRBV19 and TRBJ1-5): DGGITQSPKYLFRKEGQNVTLSCEQNLNHDAMYWYRQDPGQGLRLIYYSQIVNDFQKGDIAEGYSVSREKKESFPLTVTSAQKNPTAFYLCASSIRDPGQPQHFGDGTRLSIL.